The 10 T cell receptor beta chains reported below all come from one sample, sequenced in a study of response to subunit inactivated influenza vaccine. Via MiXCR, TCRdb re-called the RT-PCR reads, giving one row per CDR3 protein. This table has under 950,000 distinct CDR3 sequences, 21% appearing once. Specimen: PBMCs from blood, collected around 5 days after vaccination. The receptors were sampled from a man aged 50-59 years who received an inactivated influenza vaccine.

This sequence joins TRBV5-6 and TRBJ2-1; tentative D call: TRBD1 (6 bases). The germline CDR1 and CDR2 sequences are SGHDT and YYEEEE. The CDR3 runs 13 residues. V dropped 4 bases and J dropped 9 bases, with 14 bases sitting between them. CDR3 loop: CASSPADRTEQFF. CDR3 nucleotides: TGTGCCAGCAGCCCAGCAGACAGGACTGAGCAGTTCTTC. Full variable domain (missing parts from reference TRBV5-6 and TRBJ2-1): DAGVTQSPTHLIKTRGQQVTLRCSPKSGHDTVSWYQQALGQGPQFIFQYYEEEERQRGNFPDRFSGHQFPNYSSELNVNALLLGDSALYLCASSPADRTEQFFGPGTRLTVL.

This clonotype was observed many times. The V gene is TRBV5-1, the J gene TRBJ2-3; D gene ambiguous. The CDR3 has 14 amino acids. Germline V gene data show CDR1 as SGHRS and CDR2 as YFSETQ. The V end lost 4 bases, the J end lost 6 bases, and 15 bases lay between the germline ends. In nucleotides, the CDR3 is TGCGCCAGCAGCATGGACGCGTCCTCCGATACGCAGTATTTT. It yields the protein CASSMDASSDTQYF.

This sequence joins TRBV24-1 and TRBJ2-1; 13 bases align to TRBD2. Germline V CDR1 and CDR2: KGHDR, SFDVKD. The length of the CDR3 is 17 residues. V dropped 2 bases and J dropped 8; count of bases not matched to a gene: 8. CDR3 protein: CATSDSRTSGSLDEQFF. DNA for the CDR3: TGTGCCACCAGTGATTCGCGGACTAGCGGGAGTCTGGATGAGCAGTTCTTC.

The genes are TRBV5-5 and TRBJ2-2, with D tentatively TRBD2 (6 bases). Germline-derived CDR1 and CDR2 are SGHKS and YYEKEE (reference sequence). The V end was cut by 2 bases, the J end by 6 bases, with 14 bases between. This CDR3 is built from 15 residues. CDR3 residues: CASSFRSGSAGELFF. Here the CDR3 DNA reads TGTGCCAGCAGCTTTCGTAGCGGCTCCGCCGGGGAGCTGTTTTTT.

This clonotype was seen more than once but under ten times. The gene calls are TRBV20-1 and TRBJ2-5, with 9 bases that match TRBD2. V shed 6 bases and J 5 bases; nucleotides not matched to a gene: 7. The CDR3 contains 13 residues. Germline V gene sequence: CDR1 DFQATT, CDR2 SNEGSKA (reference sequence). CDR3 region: CSANSGSRETQYF. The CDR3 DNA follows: TGCAGTGCCAATAGCGGGAGTAGGGAGACCCAGTACTTC.

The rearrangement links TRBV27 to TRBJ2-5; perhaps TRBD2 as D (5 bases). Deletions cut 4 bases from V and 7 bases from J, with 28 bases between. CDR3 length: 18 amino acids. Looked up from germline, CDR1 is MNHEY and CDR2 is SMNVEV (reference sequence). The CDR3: CASSSTPAGVASVGTQYF. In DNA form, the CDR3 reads TGTGCCAGCAGTTCTACCCCCGCCGGGGTAGCTTCGGTGGGGACCCAGTACTTC.

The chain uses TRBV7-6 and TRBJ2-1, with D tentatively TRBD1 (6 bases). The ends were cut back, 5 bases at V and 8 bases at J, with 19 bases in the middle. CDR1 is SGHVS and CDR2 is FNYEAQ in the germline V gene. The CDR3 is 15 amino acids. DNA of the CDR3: TGTGCCAGCAGCCCAGGGGTCTGGGGAATCGATGAGCAGTTCTTC. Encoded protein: CASSPGVWGIDEQFF.

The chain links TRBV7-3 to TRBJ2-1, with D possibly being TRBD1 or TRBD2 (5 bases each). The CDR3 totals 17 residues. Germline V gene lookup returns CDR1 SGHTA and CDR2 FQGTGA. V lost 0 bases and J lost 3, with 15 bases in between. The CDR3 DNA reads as TGTGCCAGCAGCTTAACAGGGAGCAGGGAATACTACAATGAGCAGTTCTTC. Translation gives CASSLTGSREYYNEQFF.

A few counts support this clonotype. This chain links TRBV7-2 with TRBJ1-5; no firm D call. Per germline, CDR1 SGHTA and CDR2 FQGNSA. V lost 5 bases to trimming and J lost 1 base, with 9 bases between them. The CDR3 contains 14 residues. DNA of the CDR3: TGTGCCAGCAGCAATGGACGGAGCAATCAGCCCCAGCATTTT. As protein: CASSNGRSNQPQHF.

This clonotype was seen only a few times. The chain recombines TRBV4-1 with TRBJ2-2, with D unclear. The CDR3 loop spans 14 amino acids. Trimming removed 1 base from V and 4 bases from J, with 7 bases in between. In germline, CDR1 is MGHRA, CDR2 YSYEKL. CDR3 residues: CASSQVEATGELFF. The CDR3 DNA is TGCGCCAGCAGCCAAGTTGAGGCCACCGGGGAGCTGTTTTTT.